The clone carrying this TCR beta chain showed up just a few times. Its target is not known. The isolated RNA, all of it, was reverse transcribed, so expressed TCRB transcripts were what got sequenced. Method: immunoSEQ multiplex PCR; TCRdb's copy keeps in-frame clones and lacks some. Of about 650,000 clones in the sample, roughly 12% are singletons; the top ten hold 0.09% to 0.15%. The entry originates in a study of beta chain features in type 1 diabetes. The CDR3 sequence is 14 residues long. Germline V gene data show CDR1 as MNHEY and CDR2 as SVGAGI. V shed 5 bases and J shed 6 bases, with 15 bases lying between them. Study-level findings and limits: Overrepresentation of cells with high TCR expression could result from cDNA sequencing. Type 1 diabetes patients had moderately but significantly shorter TCRB CDR3s in all four CD4+ subsets.

The genes are TRBV6-5 and TRBJ2-3; possible D gene TRBD2, 6 bases. The receptor was isolated from a young man with type 1 diabetes. The source material was naive CD4+ T cells from blood. The DNA of the CDR3 is TGTGCCAGCAGTCCCGGGACTGCCCGGGATACGCAGTATTTT. This translates into CASSPGTARDTQYF.